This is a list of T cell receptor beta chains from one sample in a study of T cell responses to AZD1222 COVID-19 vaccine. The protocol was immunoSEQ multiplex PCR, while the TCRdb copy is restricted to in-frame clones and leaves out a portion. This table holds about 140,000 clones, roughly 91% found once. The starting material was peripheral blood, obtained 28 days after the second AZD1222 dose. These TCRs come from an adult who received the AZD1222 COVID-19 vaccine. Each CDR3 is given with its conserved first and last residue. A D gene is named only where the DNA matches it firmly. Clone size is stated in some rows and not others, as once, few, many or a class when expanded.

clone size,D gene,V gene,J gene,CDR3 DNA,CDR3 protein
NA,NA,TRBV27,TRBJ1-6,TGTGCCAGCAGTTTAACCGGGGCGGGTTCACCCCTCCACTTT,CASSLTGAGSPLHF
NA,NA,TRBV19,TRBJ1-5,TGTGCCAGTCAAACGGCAGGGTCGTTGGGACAGCCCCAGCATTTT,CASQTAGSLGQPQHF
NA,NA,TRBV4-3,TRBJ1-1,TGCGCCAGCAGCCAAGTTGGAAAAATGAACACTGAAGCTTTCTTT,CASSQVGKMNTEAFF
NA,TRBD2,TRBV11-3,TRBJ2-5,TGTGCCAGCAGCCCAGGCGGGGGATCACAGACCCAGTACTTC,CASSPGGGSQTQYF
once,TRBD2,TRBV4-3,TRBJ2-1,TGCGCCAGCAGCCAAGTCCCGAATGGGGGACTAGCAAGTGGTGAGCAGTTCTTC,CASSQVPNGGLASGEQFF
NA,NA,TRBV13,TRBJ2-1,TGTGCCAGCAGCTTAGAGCATCAGAGGCTGGAGCAGTTCTTC,CASSLEHQRLEQFF
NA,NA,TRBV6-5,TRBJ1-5,TGTGCCAGCACGTATCAGGAGAATCAGCCCCAGCATTTT,CASTYQENQPQHF
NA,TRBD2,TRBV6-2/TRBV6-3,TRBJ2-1,TGTGCCAGCAGCTTATGGGAGGGTCCCAATGAGCAGTTCTTC,CASSLWEGPNEQFF
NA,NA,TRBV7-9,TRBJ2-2,TGTGCCAGCCGACGATTGAACACCGGGGAGCTGTTTTTT,CASRRLNTGELFF
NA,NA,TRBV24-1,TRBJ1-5,TGTGCCACCAGTGACCCGAACAATCAGCCCCAGCATTTT,CATSDPNNQPQHF
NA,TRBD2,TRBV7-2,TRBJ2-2,TGTGCCAGCAGCTTAAGGCGGGGGAGTTACACCGGGGAGCTGTTTTTT,CASSLRRGSYTGELFF
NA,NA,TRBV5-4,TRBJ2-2,TGTGCCAGCAGCTTCTCTGGGTGGTACACCGGGGAGCTGTTTTTT,CASSFSGWYTGELFF
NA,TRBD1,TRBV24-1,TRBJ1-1,TGTGCCACCAGTGCCACTCCTGCTGGACAGGGGGATACTGAAGCTTTCTTT,CATSATPAGQGDTEAFF
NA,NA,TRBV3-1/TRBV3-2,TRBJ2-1,TGTGCCAGCAGCTGGTTAAACAATGAGCAGTTCTTC,CASSWLNNEQFF
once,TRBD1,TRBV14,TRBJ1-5,TGTGCCAGCAGCCGATACAGGGGTCAGTTTCAGCCCCAGCATTTT,CASSRYRGQFQPQHF
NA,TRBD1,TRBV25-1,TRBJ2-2,TGTGCCAGCAGAGCACAGGGGGCCGGCGGGGAGCTGTTTTTT,CASRAQGAGGELFF
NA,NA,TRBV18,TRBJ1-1,TGTGCCAGCTCACCCCCAGGATTGAACACTGAAGCTTTCTTT,CASSPPGLNTEAFF
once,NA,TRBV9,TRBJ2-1,TGTGCCAGCAGCGTCTGGAATGAAGCAAATGAGCAGTTCTTC,CASSVWNEANEQFF
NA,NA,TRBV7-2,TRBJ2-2,TGTGCCAGCAGCTCCCCAGGGGACACCGGGGAGCTGTTTTTT,CASSSPGDTGELFF
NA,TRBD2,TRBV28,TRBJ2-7,TGTGCCAGCAGTCGGACTAGCGAAATCTACGAGCAGTACTTC,CASSRTSEIYEQYF
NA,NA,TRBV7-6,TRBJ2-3,TGTGCCAGCAGCAGGATCGGAGGGAGTAGCACAGATACGCAGTATTTT,CASSRIGGSSTDTQYF
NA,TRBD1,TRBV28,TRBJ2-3,TGTGCCAGCAGTTCTACAGGGGGAAACACAGATACGCAGTATTTT,CASSSTGGNTDTQYF